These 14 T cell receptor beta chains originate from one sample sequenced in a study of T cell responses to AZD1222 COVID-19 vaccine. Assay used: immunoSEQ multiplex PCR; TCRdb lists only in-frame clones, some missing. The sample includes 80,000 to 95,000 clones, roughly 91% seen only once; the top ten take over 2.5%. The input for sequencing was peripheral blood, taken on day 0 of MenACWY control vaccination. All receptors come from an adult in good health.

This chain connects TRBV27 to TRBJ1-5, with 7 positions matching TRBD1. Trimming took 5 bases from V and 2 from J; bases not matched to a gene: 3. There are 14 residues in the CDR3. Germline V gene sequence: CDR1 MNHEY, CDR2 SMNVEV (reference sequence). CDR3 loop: CASSPGQGNQPQHF. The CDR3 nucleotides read TGTGCCAGCAGTCCCGGACAGGGCAATCAGCCCCAGCATTTT.

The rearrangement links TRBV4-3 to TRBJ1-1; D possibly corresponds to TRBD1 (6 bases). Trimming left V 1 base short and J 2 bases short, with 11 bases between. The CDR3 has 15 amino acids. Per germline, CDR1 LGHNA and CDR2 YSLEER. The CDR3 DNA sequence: TGCGCCAGCAGCCAAGTACAGGGAGGAAACACTGAAGCTTTCTTT. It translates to CASSQVQGGNTEAFF.

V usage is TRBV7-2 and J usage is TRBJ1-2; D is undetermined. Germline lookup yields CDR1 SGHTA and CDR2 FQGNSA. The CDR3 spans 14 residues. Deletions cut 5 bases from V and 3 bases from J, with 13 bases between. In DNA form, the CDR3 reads TGTGCCAGCAGCGCAATCCCGAGATACTATGGCTACACCTTC. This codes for CASSAIPRYYGYTF.

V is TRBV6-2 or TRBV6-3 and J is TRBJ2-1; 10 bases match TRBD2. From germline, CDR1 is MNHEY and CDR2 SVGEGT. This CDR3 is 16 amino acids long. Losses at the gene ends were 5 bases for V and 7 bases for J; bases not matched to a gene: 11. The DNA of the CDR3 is TGTGCCAGCAGTGCAAAACTAGCGGGGTTTGAAAATGAGCAGTTCTTC. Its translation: CASSAKLAGFENEQFF.

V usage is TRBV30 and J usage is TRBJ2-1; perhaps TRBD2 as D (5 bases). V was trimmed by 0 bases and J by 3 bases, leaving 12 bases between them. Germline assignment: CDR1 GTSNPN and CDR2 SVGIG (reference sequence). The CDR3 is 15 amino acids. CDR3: CAWSVGSGDYNEQFF. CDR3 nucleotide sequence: TGTGCCTGGAGTGTAGGCAGCGGAGACTACAATGAGCAGTTCTTC.

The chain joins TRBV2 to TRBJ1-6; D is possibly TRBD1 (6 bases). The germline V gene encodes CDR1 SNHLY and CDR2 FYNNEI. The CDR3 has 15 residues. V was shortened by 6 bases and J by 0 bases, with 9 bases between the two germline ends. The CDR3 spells CASRPGASYNSPLHF. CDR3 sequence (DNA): TGTGCCAGCAGGCCGGGGGCCTCCTATAATTCACCCCTCCACTTT.

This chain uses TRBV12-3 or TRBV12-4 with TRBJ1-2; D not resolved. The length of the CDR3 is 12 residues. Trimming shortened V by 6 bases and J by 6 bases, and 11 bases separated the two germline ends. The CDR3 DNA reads TGTGCCAGCAGGCAGACCGGGCATGGCTACACCTTC. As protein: CASRQTGHGYTF.

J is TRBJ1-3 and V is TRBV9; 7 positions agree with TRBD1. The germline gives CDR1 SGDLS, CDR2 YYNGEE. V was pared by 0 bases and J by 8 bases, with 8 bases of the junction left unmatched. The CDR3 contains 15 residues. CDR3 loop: CASSVDNTQGHTIYF. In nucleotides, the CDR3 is TGTGCCAGCAGCGTAGACAATACACAGGGGCACACCATATATTTT.

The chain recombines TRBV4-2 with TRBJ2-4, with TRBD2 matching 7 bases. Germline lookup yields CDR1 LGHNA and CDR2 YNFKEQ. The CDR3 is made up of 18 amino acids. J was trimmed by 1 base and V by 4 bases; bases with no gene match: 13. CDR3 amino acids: CASSPEFGGRVAKNIQYF. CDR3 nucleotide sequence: TGTGCCAGCAGCCCAGAATTCGGGGGGAGGGTGGCCAAAAACATTCAGTACTTC.

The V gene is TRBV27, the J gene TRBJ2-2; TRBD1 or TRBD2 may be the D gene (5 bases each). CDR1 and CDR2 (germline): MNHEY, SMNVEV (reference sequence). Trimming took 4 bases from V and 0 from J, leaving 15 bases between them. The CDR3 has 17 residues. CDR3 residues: CASSWLAGTANTGELFF. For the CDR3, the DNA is TGTGCCAGCAGTTGGCTAGCTGGGACGGCGAACACCGGGGAGCTGTTTTTT.

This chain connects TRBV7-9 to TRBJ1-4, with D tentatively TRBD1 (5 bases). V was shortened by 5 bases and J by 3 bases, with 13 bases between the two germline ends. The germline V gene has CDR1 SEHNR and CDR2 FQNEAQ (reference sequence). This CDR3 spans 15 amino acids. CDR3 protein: CASSTGSAANEKLFF. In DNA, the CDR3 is TGTGCCAGCAGCACAGGCTCAGCGGCTAATGAAAAACTGTTTTTT.

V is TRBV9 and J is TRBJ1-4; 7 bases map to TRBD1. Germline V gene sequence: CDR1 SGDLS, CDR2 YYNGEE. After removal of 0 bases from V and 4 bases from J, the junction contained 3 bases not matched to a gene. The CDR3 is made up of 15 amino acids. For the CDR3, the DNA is TGTGCCAGCAGCGTAGAAGGGGGCGATAATGAAAAACTGTTTTTT. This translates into CASSVEGGDNEKLFF.

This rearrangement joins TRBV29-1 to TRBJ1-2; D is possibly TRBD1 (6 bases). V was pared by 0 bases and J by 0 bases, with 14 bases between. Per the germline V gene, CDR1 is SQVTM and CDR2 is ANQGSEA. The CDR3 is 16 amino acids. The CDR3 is CSVEEAPGHANYGYTF. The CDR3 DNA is TGCAGCGTTGAAGAGGCCCCGGGACACGCTAACTATGGCTACACCTTC.

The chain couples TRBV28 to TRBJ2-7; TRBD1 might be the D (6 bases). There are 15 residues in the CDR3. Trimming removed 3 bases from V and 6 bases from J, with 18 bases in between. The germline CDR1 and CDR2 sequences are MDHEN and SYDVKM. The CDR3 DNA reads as TGTGCCAGCAGTTTCCCCCGGACAGAGCTCGGCGAGCAGTACTTC. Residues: CASSFPRTELGEQYF.